The 4 T cell receptor beta chains below come from one sample, sequenced in a study of T cell responses to AZD1222 COVID-19 vaccine (dated by TCRdb to the early 2020s). In light of the paper, this sample's time point label describes: baseline before first vaccination. To prepare the library, the immunoSEQ multiplex PCR assay was applied. TCRdb carries this immuneACCESS record with in-frame sequences only. Its versions omit some clonotypes, under half of them owing to an unresolved V gene in the studies checked, with the rest unexplained. The sample yields fewer than 150,000 clones; approximately 90% were counted once. The ten most abundant clones make up more than 3% of the sample. Sequences were derived from peripheral blood, sampled on day 0 of AZD1222 vaccination. The receptors originated from an adult in good health.

Here the CDR3 reads CASSYQDSYGYTF. In DNA, the CDR3 is TGTGCCAGTAGTTATCAGGATTCCTATGGCTACACCTTC. This chain connects TRBV19 to TRBJ1-2; no definite D call. Germline CDR1 and CDR2: LNHDA and SQIVND (reference sequence). V was shortened by 5 bases and J by 4 bases, with 11 bases between the two germline ends. There are 13 residues in the CDR3.

This chain uses TRBV7-8 with TRBJ2-1, with 7 bases lining up with TRBD2. CDR3 length: 16 amino acids. Germline values: CDR1 SGHVS, CDR2 FQNEAQ. V shed 1 base, J shed 2 bases, and the junction held 5 bases outside the gene matches. CDR3 sequence: CASSLDGRETYNEQFF. The CDR3 nucleotides read TGTGCCAGCAGCTTAGATGGGAGGGAAACCTACAATGAGCAGTTCTTC.

This sequence joins TRBV9 and TRBJ2-5, with 8 bases identical to TRBD2. The CDR3 runs 15 residues. Germline V gene data show CDR1 as SGDLS and CDR2 as YYNGEE. V shed 0 bases, J shed 4 bases, and the junction held 5 bases outside the gene matches. The CDR3 loop is CASSVAAGVRETQYF. The DNA for the CDR3 is TGTGCCAGCAGCGTAGCAGCGGGAGTACGAGAGACCCAGTACTTC.

CDR3 nucleotide sequence: TGTGCCTGGAGTGACCTTCAGGGCGCACGCAGCAATGAGCAGTTCTTC. Its protein is CAWSDLQGARSNEQFF. The chain has TRBV30 and TRBJ2-1, with D possibly matching TRBD1 (5 bases). CDR1 GTSNPN and CDR2 SVGIG come from the germline V gene (reference sequence). The CDR3 is 16 amino acids. V dropped 1 base and J dropped 6 bases, with 19 bases sitting between them.